This T cell receptor (beta chain) was sequenced in a study of a mutant IDH1 vaccine in newly diagnosed glioma. Study-wide background: Following radiotherapy alone, or alongside temozolomide cycles, vaccination was started after an interval of 4-6 weeks. Previous treatment comprised radiotherapy, temozolomide, or both, mostly both.

Libraries were prepared by immunoSEQ multiplex PCR; TCRdb keeps only in-frame clonotypes and omits some of them. The sample has tens of thousands of clones, approximately 78% seen once. The length of the CDR3 is 13 residues. Trimming removed 9 bases from V and 6 bases from J; junction bases left unmatched: 6. Germline CDR1 is LNHDA and CDR2 is SQIVND (reference sequence). Sample time point: week 35, safety follow-up. Vaccination used 300 ug of mutant IDH1 20-mer peptide per dose, with topical imiquimod. Patients underwent eight vaccinations, which took place in weeks 1, 3, 5, 7, 11, 15, 19 and 23. Donors had new WHO grade 3 or 4 IDH1-mutant, ATRX-lost astrocytomas. This clone appeared a few times. What it recognizes is unknown.

The TCR sequence derives from a woman between 18 and 29 years old with glioma. The specimen comprised PBMCs, sampled from a glioma patient whose treatment included an IDH1 peptide vaccine. The rearrangement uses TRBV19 and TRBJ1-4; the match to TRBD1 covers 8 bases. CDR3 DNA: TGTGCCAGCAACACAGGGGGACATGAAAAACTGTTTTTT. Amino acid sequence: CASNTGGHEKLFF.